This TCR beta chain stems from a study of Graves' ophthalmopathy and Graves' hyperthyroidism. RNA served as the template for amplifying TCR beta CDR3 regions. Second-round multiplex PCR came after first-round RT-PCR with HTBI primers. Each CDR3 protein gets one entry after TCRdb re-called the multiplex PCR reads with MiXCR. Of about 740,000 distinct CDR3 sequences listed, 40% are singletons. From germline, CDR1 is KGHDR and CDR2 SFDVKD. This CDR3 has 16 amino acids. Trimming pared 11 bases from V and 0 bases from J, leaving 19 bases between. The specimen sequenced was peripheral blood. The TCR sequence derives from an adult man with Graves' ophthalmopathy. The chain links TRBV24-1 to TRBJ1-5; D remains ambiguous. CDR3 nucleotides: TGTGCCAGCAGCTTAGGAGCCCAGGATAGCAATCAGCCCCAGCATTTT. Encoded protein: CASSLGAQDSNQPQHF.